What follows is one TCR beta chain and its context. This clone was seen once. Its antigen is unknown. It has no much larger one-base neighbor in the sample; base qualities were not kept. Collaborating institutions collected whole blood in K2EDTA tubes following their own protocols. For TCRbeta analysis, collaborator samples were shipped as frozen whole blood, as isolated PBMCs, or as DNA extracted from either sample type. This specimen comes from a study of blood T cell repertoires in COVID-19 (dated by TCRdb to about 2020). Broadly, across the study: The collaborator samples originated in the United States, Italy and Spain and spanned the acute and convalescent phases of COVID-19. The material from the prospective study consisted of cDNA or gDNA derived from T cells, B-cell-depleted T cells, or PBMCs. Subjects who had been exposed to COVID-19, were actively infected with it, or had recovered from it provided the deeply sampled blood TCRbeta repertoires that made up the dataset. The repertoires were released in a freely available public database meant as a resource for research on the immune response to SARS-CoV-2. Samples were obtained from the ongoing ImmuneRACE study (first 160 participants) and from about 1,300 subjects provided by 6 global collaborators. A de-identified subject ID, COVID-19 status, age in years and sex were almost always included in the sample metadata. Where HLA class I and class II types were available, the types were taken from metadata supplied by the sample provider, not from assay-based typing. What the authors observed across the whole study: The quantity of clinical and demographic metadata differed by source and by participant and was supplied without curation.

V is shortened by 1 base, J by 4 bases, and the region joining them spans 10 bases. The germline V gene (reference sequence) gives CDR1 as LGHDT and CDR2 as YNNKEL. The CDR3 runs 14 residues from the cysteine to the phenylalanine. The retained sequence is limited to the CDR3, 42 bases, with the frame set at the first base. TCRbeta CDR3 regions were amplified from genomic DNA using the immunoSEQ Assay, a bias-controlled multiplex PCR. The published analysis was carried out like this. Nucleated cell counts per sample were estimated from amplification of reference gene primers within the assay. To quantify the absolute abundance of each unique TCRbeta CDR3 rearrangement, sequence reads were collapsed and filtered. For each sample, productive Simpson clonality was calculated as the square root of Simpson's diversity index over productive rearrangements. This immuneACCESS table, as held by TCRdb, lists in-frame sequences with V and J called but not all clones. Of the missing ones, under half trace to an unresolved V gene in checked studies; the others have no known cause. V, J and clone size were drawn from that table, and D and trimming were deduced from the DNA. The sample data list around 170,000 clones, and 80% to 90% of these were observed just once. Together, the top ten hold approximately 2.8% of the sample.

The clonotype originates from a man in his fifties or sixties with acute or convalescent COVID-19. Recombination joined TRBV3-1 (or the pseudogene TRBV3-2) with TRBJ1-2; the D gene is possibly TRBD1, with 6 bases matching. Sequences were obtained from peripheral blood. The nucleotide sequence is given as TGTGCCAGCAGCCAAGGAGGACAGCGCTATGGCTACACCTTC. Translation gives CASSQGGQRYGYTF.